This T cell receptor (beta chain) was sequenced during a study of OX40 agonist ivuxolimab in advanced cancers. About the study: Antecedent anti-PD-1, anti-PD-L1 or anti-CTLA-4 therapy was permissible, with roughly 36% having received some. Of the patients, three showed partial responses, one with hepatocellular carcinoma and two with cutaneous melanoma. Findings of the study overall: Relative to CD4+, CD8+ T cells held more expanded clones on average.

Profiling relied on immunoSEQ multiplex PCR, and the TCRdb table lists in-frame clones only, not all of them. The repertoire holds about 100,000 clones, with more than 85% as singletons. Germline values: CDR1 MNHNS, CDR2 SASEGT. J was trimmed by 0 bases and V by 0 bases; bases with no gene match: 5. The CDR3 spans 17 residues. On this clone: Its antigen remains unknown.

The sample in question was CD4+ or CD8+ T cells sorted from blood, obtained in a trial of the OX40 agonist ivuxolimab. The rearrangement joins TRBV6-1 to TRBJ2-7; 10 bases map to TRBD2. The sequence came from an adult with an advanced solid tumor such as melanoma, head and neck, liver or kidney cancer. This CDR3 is CASSEAAGGGGSYEQYF. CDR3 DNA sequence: TGTGCCAGCAGTGAAGCAGCGGGAGGGGGGGGCTCCTACGAGCAGTACTTC.